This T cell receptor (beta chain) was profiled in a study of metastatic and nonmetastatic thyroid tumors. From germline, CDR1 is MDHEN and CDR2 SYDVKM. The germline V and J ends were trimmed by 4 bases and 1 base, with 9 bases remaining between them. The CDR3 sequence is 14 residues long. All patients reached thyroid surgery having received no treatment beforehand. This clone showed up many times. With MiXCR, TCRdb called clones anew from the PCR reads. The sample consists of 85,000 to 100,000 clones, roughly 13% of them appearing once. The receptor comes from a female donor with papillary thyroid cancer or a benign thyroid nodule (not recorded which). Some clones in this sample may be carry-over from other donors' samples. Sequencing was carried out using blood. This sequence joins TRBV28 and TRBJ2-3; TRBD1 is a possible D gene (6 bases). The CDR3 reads CASSSRQGTDTQYF. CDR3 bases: TGTGCCAGCAGTTCCCGACAGGGCACAGATACGCAGTATTTT.